What follows describes a single T cell receptor beta chain. The sample comes from a study of blood T cell repertoires in COVID-19. Whole-study context: The United States, Italy and Spain supplied acute and convalescent COVID-19 samples. T cells, B-cell-depleted T cells, or PBMCs supplied cDNA or gDNA.

Per the authors' pipeline: The assay estimated nucleated cells by amplifying reference gene primers. Assay: immunoSEQ multiplex PCR; the TCRdb copy retains only in-frame clones and omits some. The V and J calls and clone size come from that table; D and trimming were worked out from the DNA. The sample has about 40,000 clones, about four fifths seen once. This CDR3 contains 15 residues. V was pared by 4 bases and J by 7 bases, with 9 bases of the junction left unmatched. Looked up from germline, CDR1 is SGHNT and CDR2 is YYREEE (reference sequence). The chain is built from TRBV5-4 and TRBJ2-1; 9 bases match TRBD2. Sequenced input: peripheral blood. The clonotype originates from a human donor with acute or convalescent COVID-19. The donor label of this sample is uncertain. The CDR3 sequence is CASSLVGTSRNEQFF. DNA for the CDR3: TGTGCCAGCAGCCTAGTAGGGACTAGCCGTAATGAGCAGTTCTTC.